This TCR beta chain was captured by sequencing in a study of blood T cell repertoires in COVID-19. The data were produced by immunoSEQ multiplex PCR, yet TCRdb's version contains in-frame clones alone and is incomplete. The profile covers some 60,000 clones, with 91% appearing a single time and approximately 2.5% taken by the ten largest. CDR3 size: 20 residues. Trimming removed 4 bases from V and 5 bases from J; junction bases left unmatched: 18. The TCR was taken from a man between 60 and 70 years old with acute or convalescent COVID-19. Sequencing used peripheral blood. The V call is TRBV5-3, the J call TRBJ1-6; TRBD1 matches at 10 bases. TRBV5-3 is reported as an ORF; its role is uncertain. The CDR3 nucleotides read TGTGCCAGAAGCCCGTCCCGGGACAGGGGATTCAGCCGGAATAATTCACCCCTCCACTTT. This encodes CARSPSRDRGFSRNNSPLHF.